The source of this T cell receptor (beta chain) is a study of T cell responses to AZD1222 COVID-19 vaccine (dated by TCRdb to the early 2020s). About the study as a whole: A total of 233 trial participants underwent TCR sequencing, of whom 207 had received two doses of AZD1222 and about 26 had received two doses of the MenACWY control vaccine. Trial participants were enrolled into age subgroups of 18-55, 56-69 and 70-plus years, which contained around 150, 28 and 57 TCR-sequenced participants, respectively. The research as a whole found: The whole spike protein was spanned by vaccine-associated CD4 TCRs, and dominant responses were seen in regions 160-218 and 743-854. Reportedly, close to half of the unique spike-specific TCRs recognized epitopes lying outside the regions that are mutated in the B.1.351 and B.1.1.7 variants. A significant rise in spike-specific TCR breadth and depth was observed after two AZD1222 doses relative to day 0 and relative to MenACWY recipients. Conclusions about previously exposed vaccinees were limited because only five to seven AZD1222 recipients were SARS-CoV-2 seropositive at baseline. The 56-69-year group was small, and its depth increase did not reach significance, likely because of low power. Participants were mostly white British, with more females than males. The authors suggested clonal diversity may have been underestimated. Because no samples from the day 14 peak response were available, repertoires could be characterized only after the peak T cell response.

About this clone itself: Its target antigen remains unknown. No much larger clone exists at a distance of one base, and base qualities are not known.

The time point label corresponds to: sample from adult after SARS-CoV-2 infection, after symptom onset. Two convalescent COVID-19 patients, sampled after symptom onset from adults with prior SARS-CoV-2 infection, were also TCR-sequenced for comparison. The CDR3 regions of human TCRbeta chains were subjected to immunosequencing. For the original study's pipeline: Repertoire TCRs were matched against a reference library of SARS-CoV-2-specific TCRs generated with the MIRA antigen-specificity platform. Breadth was defined as the fraction of unique TCRs that were SARS-CoV-2-associated. Depth was defined as the fraction of total T cells that were SARS-CoV-2-associated. Using the MIRA data, every spike-specific TCR was mapped to the spike region that the TCR reacted to and assigned to either a CD4 or a CD8 class. Log10-transformed breadth and depth values were compared by one-way ANOVA with Sidak's multiple comparisons tests. The table was pulled from immuneACCESS by TCRdb, which kept in-frame rearrangements only. Such tables lose some clones; where checked, under half of the loss comes from unresolved V genes, and the rest has no known cause. V, J and clone size were drawn from that table, and D and trimming were deduced from the DNA. Here the sample has about 140,000 clones; 90% to 95% occur a single time. The top ten hold approximately 12% of the sample.

The junction shows trimming of 4 bases on V and 7 bases on J, plus 7 bases between the germline ends. From the cysteine up to the phenylalanine, the CDR3 has a length of 10 residues. This entry keeps only the CDR3 DNA: 30 bases, framed from base 1. The germline V gene (reference sequence) sets CDR1 to DFQATT and CDR2 to SNEGSKA. The sequences come from peripheral blood, collected after recovery from COVID-19. This sequence originates from an adult who had recovered from COVID-19. Recombination linked TRBV20-1 to TRBJ1-1; a tentative D match to TRBD1 spans 5 bases. The CDR3 protein is CSANGGEAFF. The nucleotide sequence reads TGCAGTGCTAATGGGGGTGAAGCTTTCTTT.